This TCR beta chain was identified during a study of prognosis after radiotherapy for stage I lung cancer. CDR1 and CDR2 from the germline V gene are MRHNA and SNTAGT. The CDR3 extends over 14 amino acids. V was clipped by 5 bases and J by 6 bases; unmatched bases: 4. Multiplex PCR, run in two rounds, amplified TCR beta CDR3 from genomic DNA. Round-one PCR had primers specific to each TRBV and TRBJ gene. TCRdb passed the multiplex PCR reads through MiXCR, listing each CDR3 protein once. This table holds fewer than 40,000 distinct CDR3 sequences, under 40% found once. In the case of this clonotype: A read error is likely here: a far larger clone is one base away.

Sequenced material: PBMCs, taken before or after stereotactic body radiation therapy (not recorded which). This rearrangement joins TRBV6-4 to TRBJ2-1; 10 bases agree with TRBD2. The clonotype was recovered from a donor over 45 with non-small cell lung cancer. CDR3 protein: CASSLSGGSNEQFF. The DNA of the CDR3 is TGTGCCAGCAGTCTTAGCGGGGGGTCCAATGAGCAGTTCTTC.